Listed here are 6 T cell receptor beta chains from one sample, sequenced in a study of PD-1 blockade in classical Hodgkin lymphoma. The data were produced by immunoSEQ multiplex PCR, yet TCRdb's version contains in-frame clones alone and is incomplete. The table has tens of thousands of clones, around 68% seen once; the top ten hold around 1.2%. Time point meaning: cycle 4 day 1 (C4D1), after more than 5 weeks of nivolumab. All patients experienced relapse after autologous stem cell transplantation, and brentuximab vedotin exposure was variable. Researchers used magnetic negative selection to pull out pure CD4+ T cells from thawed PBMCs. This specimen was CD4+ T cells from blood, taken before the fourth cycle of nivolumab. These receptors were obtained from a human donor with classical Hodgkin lymphoma.

V and J are TRBV7-2 and TRBJ2-1; 9 positions agree with TRBD1. Germline loops: CDR1 SGHTA, CDR2 FQGNSA. The CDR3 totals 16 residues. With 5 bases clipped from V and 6 bases from J, the junction kept 11 bases outside the gene matches. CDR3 nucleotide sequence: TGTGCCAGCAGCGCCAGAACAGGGGGCGCCGGCAATGAGCAGTTCTTC. This codes for CASSARTGGAGNEQFF.

This sequence joins TRBV18 and TRBJ1-2, with 8 bases fitting TRBD1. The V gene end was trimmed by 3 bases and the J gene end by 5 bases; junction bases not matched to a gene: 17. Germline V CDR1 and CDR2: KGHSH, LQKENI. The CDR3 extends over 18 amino acids. The CDR3: CASSPLVETGTGLYGYTF. The CDR3 nucleotides are TGTGCCAGCTCACCGTTGGTTGAGACCGGGACAGGCCTATATGGCTACACCTTC. The whole variable domain, remainder taken from reference TRBV18 and TRBJ1-2, is NAGVMQNPRHLVRRRGQEARLRCSPMKGHSHVYWYRQLPEEGLKFMVYLQKENIIDESGMPKERFSAEFPKEGPSILRIQQVVRGDSAAYFCASSPLVETGTGLYGYTFGSGTRLTVV.

This clone turned up a few times. CDR3 sequence (DNA): TGTGCCACCGACAGGGGCGTAGCGGGTACGCAGTATTTT. It yields the protein CATDRGVAGTQYF. This chain links TRBV2 with TRBJ2-3; a possible D gene is TRBD1 (8 bases). The V and J ends lost 10 bases and 8 bases respectively, with 19 bases between them. Germline CDR1 SNHLY, CDR2 FYNNEI. The CDR3 has 13 residues.

This clone was seen a handful of times. This rearrangement joins TRBV19 to TRBJ1-4, with D possibly TRBD1 on 6 matching bases. The V gene lost 1 base and the J gene lost 8 bases, with 14 bases spanning the gap. The CDR3 covers 15 residues. From germline, CDR1 is LNHDA and CDR2 SQIVND (reference sequence). CDR3 in DNA: TGTGCCAGTAGTATAGGGGGCAGGGGTGACGAAAAACTGTTTTTT. Translating it yields CASSIGGRGDEKLFF.

The chain couples TRBV6-5 to TRBJ1-6; D is possibly TRBD1 (6 bases). Germline CDR1 is MNHEY and CDR2 is SVGAGI. The CDR3 has 16 amino acids. Trimming took 2 bases from V and 6 from J, leaving 14 bases between them. CDR3 nucleotide sequence: TGTGCCAGCAGTTACAACAGGGTCATACTTAATTCACCCCTCCACTTT. Residues: CASSYNRVILNSPLHF.

The chain combines TRBV7-9 with TRBJ1-5; the match to TRBD1 covers 9 bases. The germline CDR1 and CDR2 sequences are SEHNR and FQNEAQ (reference sequence). V gave up 5 bases and J gave up 4 bases; unmatched junction bases: 3. CDR3 length: 14 residues. The CDR3 loop is CASSLDRGNQPQHF. The DNA for the CDR3 is TGTGCCAGCAGCCTCGACAGGGGGAATCAGCCCCAGCATTTT.